Reported below is one T cell receptor (beta chain). Authors' data handling: It was from reference gene primer amplification that nucleated cell counts were estimated. Using immunoSEQ multiplex PCR, the repertoire was profiled, and TCRdb retains in-frame clones only, with some absent. Clone size and the V and J calls come from that table; the DNA yielded D and trimming. The sample records about 88,000 clones, roughly 89% being singletons. The data derive from a study of blood T cell repertoires in COVID-19. Germline V gene lookup returns CDR1 SGHDN and CDR2 FVKESK. This CDR3 spans 14 amino acids. V lost 4 bases, J lost 6 bases, and 8 bases stayed unmatched. During active infection, Seattle patients enrolled and were then monitored through disease.

The chain carries TRBV14 and TRBJ1-2, with TRBD1 matching 7 bases. Sequencing was done on a sample of peripheral blood. The receptor's source is a woman aged 55-75 years with COVID-19, enrolled during active disease. CDR3 loop: CASSPAGGSDGYTF. The CDR3 region has the DNA TGTGCCAGCAGCCCAGCAGGGGGGTCTGATGGCTACACCTTC.